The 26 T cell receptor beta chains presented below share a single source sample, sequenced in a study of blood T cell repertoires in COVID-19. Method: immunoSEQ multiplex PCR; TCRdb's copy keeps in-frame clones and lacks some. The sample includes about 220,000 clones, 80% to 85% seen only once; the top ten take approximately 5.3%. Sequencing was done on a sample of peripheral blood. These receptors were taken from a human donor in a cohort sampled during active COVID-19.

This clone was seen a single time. The CDR3 nucleotides are TGTGCCAGCAGTCCCCTCCGGGTAGAGCAGTACTTC. Translating it yields CASSPLRVEQYF. The rearrangement links TRBV6-5 to TRBJ2-7; D is unclear. The CDR3 is 12 residues long. Trimming took off 5 bases at V and 7 bases at J, with 12 bases between the two ends. Germline V gene lookup returns CDR1 MNHEY and CDR2 SVGAGI.

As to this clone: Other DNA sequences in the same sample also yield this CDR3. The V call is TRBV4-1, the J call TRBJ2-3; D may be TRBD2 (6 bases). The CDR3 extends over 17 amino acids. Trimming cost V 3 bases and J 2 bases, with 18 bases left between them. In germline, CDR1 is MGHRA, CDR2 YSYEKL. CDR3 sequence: CASSQAGRTIITDTQYF. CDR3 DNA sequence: TGCGCCAGCAGCCAGGCGGGACGGACGATTATCACAGATACGCAGTATTTT.

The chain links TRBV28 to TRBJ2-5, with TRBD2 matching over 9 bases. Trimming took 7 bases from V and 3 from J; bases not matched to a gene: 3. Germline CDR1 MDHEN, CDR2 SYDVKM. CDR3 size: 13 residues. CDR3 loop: CASTLAGEETQYF. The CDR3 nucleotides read TGTGCCAGCACCTTAGCGGGAGAAGAGACCCAGTACTTC.

This CDR3 is CASSPQDKNIQYF. CDR3 nucleotides: TGCGCCAGCAGTCCGCAGGACAAAAACATTCAGTACTTC. The rearrangement uses TRBV5-1 and TRBJ2-4, with no clear D. From germline, CDR1 is SGHRS and CDR2 YFSETQ. The CDR3 loop spans 13 amino acids. Trimming removed 5 bases from V and 3 bases from J, with 9 bases in between.

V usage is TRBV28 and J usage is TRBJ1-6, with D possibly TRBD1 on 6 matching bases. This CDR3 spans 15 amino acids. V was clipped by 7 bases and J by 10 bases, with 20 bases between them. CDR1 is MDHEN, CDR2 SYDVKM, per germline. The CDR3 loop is CASTAYRALGSPLHF. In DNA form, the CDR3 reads TGTGCCAGCACTGCATACAGGGCGCTGGGATCACCCCTCCACTTT. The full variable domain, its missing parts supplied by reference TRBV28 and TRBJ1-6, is DVKVTQSSRYLVKRTGEKVFLECVQDMDHENMFWYRQDPGLGLRLIYFSYDVKMKEKGDIPEGYSVSREKKERFSLILESASTNQTSMYLCASTAYRALGSPLHFGNGTRLTVT.

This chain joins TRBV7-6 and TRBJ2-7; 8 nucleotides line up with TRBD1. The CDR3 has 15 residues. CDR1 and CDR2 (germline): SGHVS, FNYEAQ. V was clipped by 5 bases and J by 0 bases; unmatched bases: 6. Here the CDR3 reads CASSKGQAVSYEQYF. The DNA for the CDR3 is TGTGCCAGCAGCAAGGGACAGGCGGTCTCCTACGAGCAGTACTTC.

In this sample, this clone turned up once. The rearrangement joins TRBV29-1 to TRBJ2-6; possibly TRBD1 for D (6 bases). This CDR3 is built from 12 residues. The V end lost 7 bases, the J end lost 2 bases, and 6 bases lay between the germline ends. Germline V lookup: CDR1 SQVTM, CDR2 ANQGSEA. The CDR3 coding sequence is TGCAGCGCAGGGGCTGGGGCCAACGTCCTGACTTTC. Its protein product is CSAGAGANVLTF.

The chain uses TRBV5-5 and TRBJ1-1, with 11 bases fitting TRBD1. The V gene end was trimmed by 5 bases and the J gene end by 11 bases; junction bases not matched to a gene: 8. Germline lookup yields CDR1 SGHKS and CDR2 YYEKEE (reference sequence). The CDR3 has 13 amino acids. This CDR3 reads CASRIRGQGDAFF. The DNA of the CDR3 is TGTGCCAGCAGAATCCGGGGACAGGGGGATGCTTTCTTT.

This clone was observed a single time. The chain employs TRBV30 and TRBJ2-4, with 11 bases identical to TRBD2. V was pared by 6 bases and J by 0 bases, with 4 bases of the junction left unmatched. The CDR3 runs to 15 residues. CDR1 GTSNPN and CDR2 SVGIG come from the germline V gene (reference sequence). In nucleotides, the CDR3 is TGTGCCTGTCGACTAGCGGGACTAGCCAAAAACATTCAGTACTTC. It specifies CACRLAGLAKNIQYF.

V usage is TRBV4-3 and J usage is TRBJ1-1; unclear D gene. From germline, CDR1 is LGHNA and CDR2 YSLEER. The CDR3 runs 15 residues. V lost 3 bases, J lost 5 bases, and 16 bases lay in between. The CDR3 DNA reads TGCGCCAGCAGCCAGAAATATTCTGGAGGGACTGAAGCTTTCTTT. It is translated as CASSQKYSGGTEAFF.

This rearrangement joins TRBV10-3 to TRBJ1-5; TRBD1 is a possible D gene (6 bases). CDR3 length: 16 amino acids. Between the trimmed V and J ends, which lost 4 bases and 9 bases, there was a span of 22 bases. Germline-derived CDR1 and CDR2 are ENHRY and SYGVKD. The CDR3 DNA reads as TGTGCCATCAGTGCCAGGACAGTGGATGGTGGAATGCCCCAGCATTTT. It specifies CAISARTVDGGMPQHF.

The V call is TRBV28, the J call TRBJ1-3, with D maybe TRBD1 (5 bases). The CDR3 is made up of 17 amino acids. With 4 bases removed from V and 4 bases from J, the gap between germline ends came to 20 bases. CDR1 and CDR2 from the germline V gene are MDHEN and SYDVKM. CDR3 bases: TGTGCCAGCAGTTCATCCAGTCCAGGGAGGTGGGGAAACACCATATATTTT. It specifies CASSSSSPGRWGNTIYF.

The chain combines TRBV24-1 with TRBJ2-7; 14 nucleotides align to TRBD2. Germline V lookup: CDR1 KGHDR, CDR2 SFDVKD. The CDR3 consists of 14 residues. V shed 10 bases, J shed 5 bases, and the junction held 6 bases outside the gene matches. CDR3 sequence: CATSGLAGVDEQYF. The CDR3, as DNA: TGTGCCACTTCGGGACTAGCGGGAGTGGACGAGCAGTACTTC.

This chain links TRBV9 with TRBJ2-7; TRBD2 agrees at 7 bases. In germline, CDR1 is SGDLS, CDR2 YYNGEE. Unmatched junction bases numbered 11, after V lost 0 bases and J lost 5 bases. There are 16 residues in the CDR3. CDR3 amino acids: CASSVGLSGRPDEQYF. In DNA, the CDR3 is TGTGCCAGCAGCGTAGGTCTGTCCGGGAGGCCAGACGAGCAGTACTTC.

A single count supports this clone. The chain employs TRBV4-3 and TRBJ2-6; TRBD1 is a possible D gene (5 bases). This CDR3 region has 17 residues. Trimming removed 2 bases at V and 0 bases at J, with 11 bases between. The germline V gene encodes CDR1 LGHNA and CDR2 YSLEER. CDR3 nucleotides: TGCGCCAGCAGCCAAATAGGACACTTCTCTGGGGCCAACGTCCTGACTTTC. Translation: CASSQIGHFSGANVLTF.

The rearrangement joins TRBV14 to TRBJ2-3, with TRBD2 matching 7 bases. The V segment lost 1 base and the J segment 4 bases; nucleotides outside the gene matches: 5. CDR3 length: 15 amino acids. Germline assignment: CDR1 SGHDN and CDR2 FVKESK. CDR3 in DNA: TGTGCCAGCAGCCAAGGCGGGAGAGGGGCAGATACGCAGTATTTT. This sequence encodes CASSQGGRGADTQYF.

Here the CDR3 reads CASSVGLPHNEQFF. DNA of the CDR3: TGTGCCAGCAGCGTGGGACTACCCCACAATGAGCAGTTCTTC. The chain has TRBV9 and TRBJ2-1; 7 bases are shared with TRBD2. CDR1 and CDR2 (germline): SGDLS, YYNGEE. The CDR3 spans 14 residues. V lost 2 bases to trimming and J lost 5 bases; unmatched junction nucleotides: 4.

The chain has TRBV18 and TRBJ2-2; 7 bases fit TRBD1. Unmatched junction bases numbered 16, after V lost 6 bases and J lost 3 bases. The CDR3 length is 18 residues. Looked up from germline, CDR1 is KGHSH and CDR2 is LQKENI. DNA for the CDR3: TGTGCCAGCTCGTGGTCGCAGGGGGAACCCACATACACCGGGGAGCTGTTTTTT. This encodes CASSWSQGEPTYTGELFF.

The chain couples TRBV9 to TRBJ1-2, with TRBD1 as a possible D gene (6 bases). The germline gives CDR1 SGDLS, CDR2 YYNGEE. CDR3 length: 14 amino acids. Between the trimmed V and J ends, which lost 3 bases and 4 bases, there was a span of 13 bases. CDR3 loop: CASSGHVGAYGYTF. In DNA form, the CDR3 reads TGTGCCAGCAGCGGACACGTGGGGGCCTATGGCTACACCTTC.

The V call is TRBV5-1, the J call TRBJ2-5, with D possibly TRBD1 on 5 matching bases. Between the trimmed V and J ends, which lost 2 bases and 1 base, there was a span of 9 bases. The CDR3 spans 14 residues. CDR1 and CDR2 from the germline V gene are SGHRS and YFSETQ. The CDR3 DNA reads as TGCGCCAGCAGCTTAAGCAGGGCCCAAGAGACCCAGTACTTC. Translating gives CASSLSRAQETQYF. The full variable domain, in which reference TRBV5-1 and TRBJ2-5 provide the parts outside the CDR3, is KAGVTQTPRYLIKTRGQQVTLSCSPISGHRSVSWYQQTPGQGLQFLFEYFSETQRNKGNFPGRFSGRQFSNSRSEMNVSTLELGDSALYLCASSLSRAQETQYFGPGTRLLVL.

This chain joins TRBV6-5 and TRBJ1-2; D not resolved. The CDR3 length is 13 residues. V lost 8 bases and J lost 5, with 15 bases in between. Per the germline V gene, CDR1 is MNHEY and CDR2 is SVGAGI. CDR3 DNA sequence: TGTGCCAGCCGTTCTAAGATTTATTATGGCTACACCTTC. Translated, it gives CASRSKIYYGYTF.

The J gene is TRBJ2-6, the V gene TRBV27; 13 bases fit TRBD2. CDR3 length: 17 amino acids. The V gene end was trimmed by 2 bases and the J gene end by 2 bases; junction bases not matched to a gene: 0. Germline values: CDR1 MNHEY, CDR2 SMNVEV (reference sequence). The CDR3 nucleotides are TGTGCCAGCAGTTTAGGACTAGCGGGAGCTGGGGCCAACGTCCTGACTTTC. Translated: CASSLGLAGAGANVLTF.

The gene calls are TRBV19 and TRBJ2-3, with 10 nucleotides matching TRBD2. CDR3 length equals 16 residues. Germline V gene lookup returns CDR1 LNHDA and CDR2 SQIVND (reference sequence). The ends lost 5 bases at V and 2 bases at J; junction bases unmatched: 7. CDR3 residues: CASSRILAGNTDTQYF. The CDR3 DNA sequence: TGTGCCAGTAGTCGTATACTAGCGGGGAACACAGATACGCAGTATTTT.

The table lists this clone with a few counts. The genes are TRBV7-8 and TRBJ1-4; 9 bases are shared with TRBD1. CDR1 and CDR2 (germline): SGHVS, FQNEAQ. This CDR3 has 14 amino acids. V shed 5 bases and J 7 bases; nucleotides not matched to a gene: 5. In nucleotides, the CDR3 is TGTGCCAGCAGCCTACAGGGGGCGCTTGAAAAACTGTTTTTT. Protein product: CASSLQGALEKLFF.

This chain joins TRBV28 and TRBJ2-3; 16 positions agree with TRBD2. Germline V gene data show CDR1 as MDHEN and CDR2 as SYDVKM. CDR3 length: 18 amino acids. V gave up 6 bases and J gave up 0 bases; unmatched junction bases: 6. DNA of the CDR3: TGTGCCAGCAGATCCGCGGGACTAGCGGGAGGGAGCACAGATACGCAGTATTTT. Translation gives CASRSAGLAGGSTDTQYF.

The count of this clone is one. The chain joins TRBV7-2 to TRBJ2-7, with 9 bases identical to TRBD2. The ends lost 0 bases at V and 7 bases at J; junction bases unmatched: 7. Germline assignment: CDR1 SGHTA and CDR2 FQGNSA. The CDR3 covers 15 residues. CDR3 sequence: CASSLAAGGPGEQYF. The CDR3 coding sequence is TGTGCCAGCAGCTTAGCGGCGGGAGGGCCCGGGGAGCAGTACTTC. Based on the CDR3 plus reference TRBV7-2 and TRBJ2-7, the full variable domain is GAGVSQSPSNKVTEKGKDVELRCDPISGHTALYWYRQSLGQGLEFLIYFQGNSAPDKSGLPSDRFSAERTGGSVSTLTIQRTQQEDSAVYLCASSLAAGGPGEQYFGPGTRLTVT.